This T cell receptor (beta chain) was obtained from a study of blood T cell repertoires in COVID-19. Study summary: Some COVID-19 samples were acute and others convalescent; all came from the United States, Italy and Spain. From T cells, B-cell-depleted T cells, or PBMCs came the material, which was cDNA or gDNA.

Germline-derived CDR1 and CDR2 are SGHTA and FQGTGA. V was cut by 7 bases and J by 4 bases, with 19 bases left in between. The CDR3 contains 15 residues. Authors' methods: Estimated nucleated cell counts came from reference gene primer amplification. Clones were read by immunoSEQ multiplex PCR, and TCRdb kept only the in-frame ones, dropping some. The V and J calls and the clone size are those of that table, but D and trimming were determined from the DNA. This sample has about 94,000 clones; about 82% occur once, and the top ten carry roughly 13%. Specimen: peripheral blood. The J gene is TRBJ1-1, the V gene TRBV7-3; D is possibly TRBD1 (6 bases). The sequence derives from an older woman in a cohort sampled during active or convalescent COVID-19. The CDR3 sequence: CASTLGGGLSTEAFF. CDR3 DNA sequence: TGTGCCAGCACCCTAGGGGGGGGGCTTAGCACTGAAGCTTTCTTT.